Shown below are 19 T cell receptor beta chains from a single sample sequenced in a study of shared clonotypes between healthy human individuals. Measured with immunoSEQ multiplex PCR; TCRdb has only the in-frame clones, and not every one. The sample lists about 1.5 million clones; around 98% were seen once. The sequencing input was naive CD4+ T cells sorted from blood. Subset of the sample: CD45RA+ positively selected. These receptors were collected from a man aged 30 to 39 in good health.

The gene calls are TRBV13 and TRBJ2-5, with 7 bases matching TRBD1. CDR3 size: 12 residues. The V segment lost 3 bases and the J segment 5 bases; nucleotides outside the gene matches: 0. Per germline, CDR1 PRHDT and CDR2 FYEKMQ (reference sequence). This CDR3 reads CASSLTGETQYF. The CDR3 region has the DNA TGTGCCAGCAGCTTGACAGGGGAGACCCAGTACTTC.

V usage is TRBV9 and J usage is TRBJ2-1, with D possibly matching TRBD2 (5 bases). Trimming shortened V by 0 bases and J by 8 bases, and 12 bases separated the two germline ends. The V gene's germline CDR1 is SGDLS and CDR2 YYNGEE. This CDR3 has 14 residues. CDR3 residues: CASSVGQSRDEQFF. The CDR3 DNA follows: TGTGCCAGCAGCGTAGGACAATCGCGGGATGAGCAGTTCTTC.

V and J are TRBV7-8 and TRBJ2-7; 10 bases line up with TRBD2. V was clipped by 8 bases and J by 3 bases; unmatched bases: 4. CDR1 SGHVS and CDR2 FQNEAQ come from the germline V gene. The CDR3 is 13 residues long. Here the CDR3 DNA reads TGTGCCAGCCAACGGACTAGCGGCTACGAGCAGTACTTC. This gives the protein CASQRTSGYEQYF.

The chain employs TRBV5-1 and TRBJ2-5; no firm D call. This CDR3 is built from 13 residues. Looked up from germline, CDR1 is SGHRS and CDR2 is YFSETQ. The V and J ends lost 4 bases and 1 base respectively, with 8 bases between them. CDR3 loop: CASSRAVQETQYF. The CDR3 nucleotides are TGCGCCAGCAGCCGAGCAGTCCAAGAGACCCAGTACTTC.

V usage is TRBV28 and J usage is TRBJ2-3; possible D gene TRBD2, 5 bases. CDR1 is MDHEN and CDR2 is SYDVKM in the germline V gene. Trimming took off 7 bases at V and 5 bases at J, with 19 bases between the two ends. This CDR3 spans 15 amino acids. CDR3 nucleotide sequence: TGTGCCAGCACTCATAGCGTCTCCGGACGAGATACGCAGTATTTT. Translated, it gives CASTHSVSGRDTQYF. The full variable domain, rest sourced from reference TRBV28 and TRBJ2-3, is DVKVTQSSRYLVKRTGEKVFLECVQDMDHENMFWYRQDPGLGLRLIYFSYDVKMKEKGDIPEGYSVSREKKERFSLILESASTNQTSMYLCASTHSVSGRDTQYFGPGTRLTVL.

The J gene is TRBJ2-1, the V gene TRBV7-2; 7 nucleotides match TRBD2. Trimming took 6 bases from V and 3 from J; bases not matched to a gene: 8. The length of the CDR3 is 15 residues. From germline, CDR1 is SGHTA and CDR2 FQGNSA. This CDR3 is CASSLTSADYNEQFF. As DNA, the CDR3 is TGTGCCAGCAGTTTAACTAGCGCCGACTACAATGAGCAGTTCTTC. The whole variable domain, filled in from reference TRBV7-2 and TRBJ2-1, reads GAGVSQSPSNKVTEKGKDVELRCDPISGHTALYWYRQSLGQGLEFLIYFQGNSAPDKSGLPSDRFSAERTGGSVSTLTIQRTQQEDSAVYLCASSLTSADYNEQFFGPGTRLTVL.

Here the CDR3 reads CASSLINSGHAAYEQYF. CDR3 coding DNA: TGTGCCAGCAGTCTAATTAATTCAGGGCACGCCGCCTACGAGCAGTACTTC. The rearrangement links TRBV28 to TRBJ2-7; TRBD1 might be the D (5 bases). V was trimmed by 5 bases and J by 2 bases, leaving 22 bases between them. Germline lookup yields CDR1 MDHEN and CDR2 SYDVKM. CDR3 length: 17 amino acids. The entire variable domain, with the rest obtained from reference TRBV28 and TRBJ2-7, is as follows: DVKVTQSSRYLVKRTGEKVFLECVQDMDHENMFWYRQDPGLGLRLIYFSYDVKMKEKGDIPEGYSVSREKKERFSLILESASTNQTSMYLCASSLINSGHAAYEQYFGPGTRLTVT.

The chain recombines TRBV11-2 with TRBJ2-3; TRBD2 matches at 10 bases. Trimming at V came to 2 bases and at J to 5 bases, leaving 7 bases not matched to a gene. Germline-derived CDR1 and CDR2 are SGHAT and FQNNGV. CDR3 length: 16 amino acids. CDR3 in DNA: TGTGCCAGCAGCTTACTCCTAGCGGGAGTGGGAGATACGCAGTATTTT. Its protein is CASSLLLAGVGDTQYF.

The chain joins TRBV5-1 to TRBJ2-7; 9 bases align to TRBD2. J was trimmed by 0 bases and V by 4 bases; bases with no gene match: 8. CDR1 SGHRS and CDR2 YFSETQ come from the germline V gene. CDR3 length: 16 amino acids. In DNA form, the CDR3 reads TGCGCCAGCAGCCCGCTGACTAGCGGAGGCTCCTACGAGCAGTACTTC. Translating gives CASSPLTSGGSYEQYF.

The V and J genes are TRBV27 and TRBJ2-5; 10 nucleotides agree with TRBD1. The germline gives CDR1 MNHEY, CDR2 SMNVEV (reference sequence). With 7 bases clipped from V and 4 bases from J, the junction kept 9 bases outside the gene matches. The CDR3 loop spans 15 amino acids. The CDR3 loop is CASTARDRGGETQYF. CDR3 DNA: TGTGCCAGCACCGCCCGGGACAGGGGAGGAGAGACCCAGTACTTC.

The chain combines TRBV29-1 with TRBJ2-3; no definite D call. This CDR3 has 11 residues. The V and J ends lost 7 bases and 11 bases respectively, with 16 bases between them. Germline V lookup: CDR1 SQVTM, CDR2 ANQGSEA. The CDR3 bases are TGCAGCGCCCAAGGGTCACCGAAGCAGTATTTT. This codes for CSAQGSPKQYF.

The CDR3 DNA sequence: TGTGCCAGCACCATTAGGGCCGCCGATGAGCAGTTCTTC. Encoded protein: CASTIRAADEQFF. The chain recombines TRBV5-6 with TRBJ2-1, with unresolved D. V lost 6 bases and J 8 bases, leaving 15 bases between the germline ends. CDR1 and CDR2 (germline): SGHDT, YYEEEE. The CDR3 consists of 13 residues.

In this sample, this clone turned up once. The chain employs TRBV5-6 and TRBJ2-1; 7 nucleotides agree with TRBD1. The CDR3 runs 15 residues. Germline assignment: CDR1 SGHDT and CDR2 YYEEEE. The V and J ends lost 3 bases and 6 bases, in that order; junction bases with no gene match: 9. This CDR3 is CASSSVAGGVNEQFF. DNA of the CDR3: TGTGCCAGCAGCTCCGTGGCAGGGGGAGTCAATGAGCAGTTCTTC.

This chain links TRBV5-8 with TRBJ1-5; possible D gene TRBD1, 5 bases. V lost 4 bases and J lost 4, with 15 bases in between. This CDR3 has 15 amino acids. Germline V lookup: CDR1 SGHTS, CDR2 YDEGEE. The CDR3 sequence: CASSPSGTGNQPQHF. The CDR3 bases are TGTGCCAGCAGCCCATCCGGGACCGGGAATCAGCCCCAGCATTTT.

The chain uses TRBV28 and TRBJ2-7, with D perhaps TRBD2 (6 bases). The germline gives CDR1 MDHEN, CDR2 SYDVKM. The CDR3 is made up of 14 amino acids. V was cut by 7 bases and J by 5 bases, with 18 bases left in between. The CDR3 DNA follows: TGTGCCAGCACCCCCAGCGGGCTCCGCCACGAGCAGTACTTC. Translating gives CASTPSGLRHEQYF. Full variable domain (outside the CDR3, taken from reference TRBV28 and TRBJ2-7): DVKVTQSSRYLVKRTGEKVFLECVQDMDHENMFWYRQDPGLGLRLIYFSYDVKMKEKGDIPEGYSVSREKKERFSLILESASTNQTSMYLCASTPSGLRHEQYFGPGTRLTVT.

The chain links TRBV18 to TRBJ2-7, with TRBD2 matching 9 bases. The CDR3 loop spans 15 amino acids. Germline V gene sequence: CDR1 KGHSH, CDR2 LQKENI. V trimming: 1 base; J trimming: 0 bases; junction bases outside the gene matches: 1. CDR3 region: CASSPLSGGSYEQYF. The CDR3, as DNA: TGTGCCAGCTCACCACTTAGCGGGGGCTCCTACGAGCAGTACTTC.

The chain has TRBV28 and TRBJ2-5; TRBD2 aligns across 7 bases. CDR1 and CDR2 (germline): MDHEN, SYDVKM. The V segment lost 5 bases and the J segment 4 bases; nucleotides outside the gene matches: 1. The CDR3 spans 12 residues. As DNA, the CDR3 is TGTGCCAGCAGTGGCGGGGGAGAGACCCAGTACTTC. Its protein product is CASSGGGETQYF. The variable domain in full, with the rest retrieved from reference TRBV28 and TRBJ2-5, is DVKVTQSSRYLVKRTGEKVFLECVQDMDHENMFWYRQDPGLGLRLIYFSYDVKMKEKGDIPEGYSVSREKKERFSLILESASTNQTSMYLCASSGGGETQYFGPGTRLLVL.

The rearrangement uses TRBV25-1 and TRBJ2-1; 9 nucleotides match TRBD1. CDR1 is MGHDK, CDR2 SYGVNS, per germline. Trimming removed 8 bases from V and 4 bases from J; junction bases left unmatched: 6. The CDR3 loop spans 14 amino acids. The CDR3 spells CASVQGAPYNEQFF. The DNA of the CDR3 is TGTGCCAGCGTACAGGGGGCTCCGTACAATGAGCAGTTCTTC. Filled out from reference TRBV25-1 and TRBJ2-1, the complete variable domain reads EADIYQTPRYLVIGTGKKITLECSQTMGHDKMYWYQQDPGMELHLIHYSYGVNSTEKGDLSSESTVSRIRTEHFPLTLESARPSHTSQYLCASVQGAPYNEQFFGPGTRLTVL.

This clone is a singleton in its sample. V and J are TRBV30 and TRBJ2-7; 9 bases match TRBD1. Germline CDR1 and CDR2: GTSNPN and SVGIG (reference sequence). The CDR3 is made up of 14 amino acids. With V trimmed by 5 bases and J by 5 bases, 10 bases remained unmatched. The chain's CDR3 is CAWGKQGAVHEQYF. For the CDR3, the DNA is TGTGCCTGGGGTAAACAGGGGGCGGTCCACGAGCAGTACTTC.